A selection of T cell receptor beta chains follows, all from one sample in a study of blood T cell repertoires in COVID-19. Profiled with immunoSEQ multiplex PCR; TCRdb holds only in-frame clones, not every one. The data show about 200,000 clones, roughly 83% seen once. The sample comprised peripheral blood. These receptors originate from a man in his forties with acute or convalescent COVID-19. The conserved cysteine and the conserved F or W are not part of the CDR3 here.

V gene: TRBV19
J gene: TRBJ1-1
CDR3 protein: ASSRPGVNTEAF

V gene: TRBV2
J gene: TRBJ1-2
CDR3 protein: ASSDLGRRNYGYT

V gene: TRBV2
J gene: TRBJ2-5
CDR3 protein: ASSAPGTSGRARKETQY

V gene: TRBV2
J gene: TRBJ1-5
CDR3 protein: ASSEDRGANQPQH

V gene: TRBV5-4
J gene: TRBJ1-4
CDR3 protein: ASSHGGQGGEKLF

V gene: TRBV9
J gene: TRBJ2-3
CDR3 protein: ASSVVSSGRIHTQY

V gene: TRBV18
J gene: TRBJ1-2
CDR3 protein: ASSPGDSNYGYT

V gene: TRBV6-4
J gene: TRBJ2-3
CDR3 protein: ASSDGGTGATDTQY

V gene: TRBV21-1
J gene: TRBJ2-1
CDR3 protein: ASNPKEPSGRRNEQF

V gene: TRBV19
J gene: TRBJ1-4
CDR3 protein: ASSEGQSNEKLF

V gene: TRBV7-9
J gene: TRBJ2-7
CDR3 protein: ASSLSGGQGREQY

V gene: TRBV13
J gene: TRBJ1-6
CDR3 protein: ASSSTLGTLSSYNSPLH

V gene: TRBV30
J gene: TRBJ1-4
CDR3 protein: AWSPGIQKLF

V gene: TRBV7-9
J gene: TRBJ2-5
CDR3 protein: ASSPDRIRKETQY

V gene: TRBV5-1
J gene: TRBJ2-4
CDR3 protein: ASSSGLAGVGNIQY

V gene: TRBV11-2
J gene: TRBJ1-1
CDR3 protein: ASSLAGQTSEAF

V gene: TRBV7-6
J gene: TRBJ2-7
CDR3 protein: ASSLVVESSYEQY

V gene: TRBV5-5
J gene: TRBJ2-3
CDR3 protein: ASSLPGGADTQY

V gene: TRBV3-1/TRBV3-2
J gene: TRBJ1-5
CDR3 protein: ASSQDGTGWGSALSNQPQH

V gene: TRBV7-2
J gene: TRBJ1-5
CDR3 protein: ASSLVGRGGQPQH

V gene: TRBV6-5
J gene: TRBJ2-7
CDR3 protein: ASSYSRRGGYEQY

V gene: TRBV19
J gene: TRBJ2-7
CDR3 protein: ASSDLSTGPYEQY

V gene: TRBV27
J gene: TRBJ2-1
CDR3 protein: ASSSHGTSGRATNEQF

V gene: TRBV30
J gene: TRBJ1-6
CDR3 protein: AWRSGTGGVNSPLH

V gene: TRBV28
J gene: TRBJ2-3
CDR3 protein: ASSPGQPFGTDTQY

V gene: TRBV19
J gene: TRBJ1-3
CDR3 protein: ASSISGSGNTIY

V gene: TRBV5-4
J gene: TRBJ1-1
CDR3 protein: ASRQGRRTEAF

V gene: TRBV6-2/TRBV6-3
J gene: TRBJ1-1
CDR3 protein: ASRYTVNTEAF

V gene: TRBV4-1
J gene: TRBJ2-7
CDR3 protein: ASSHPGTSGGEQY

V gene: TRBV19
J gene: TRBJ1-2
CDR3 protein: ASSIGQADGYT

V gene: TRBV18
J gene: TRBJ1-6
CDR3 protein: ASSRDRDSYNSPLH

V gene: TRBV6-1
J gene: TRBJ2-7
CDR3 protein: ASSEARDFYEQY

V gene: TRBV6-5
J gene: TRBJ1-3
CDR3 protein: ASSESWGTGNTIY

V gene: TRBV19
J gene: TRBJ2-7
CDR3 protein: ASSIVGGVPYEQY

V gene: TRBV3-1/TRBV3-2
J gene: TRBJ2-2
CDR3 protein: ASSIGLAGSNTGELF

V gene: TRBV5-1
J gene: TRBJ1-1
CDR3 protein: ASSVTQGSTEAF

V gene: TRBV7-2
J gene: TRBJ2-7
CDR3 protein: ASSQTGSPYEQY

V gene: TRBV7-9
J gene: TRBJ2-2
CDR3 protein: ASSGDLNTGELF

V gene: TRBV25-1
J gene: TRBJ1-2
CDR3 protein: ASNSEQGADYGYT

V gene: TRBV4-1
J gene: TRBJ2-7
CDR3 protein: ASSHVGTSGYEQY

V gene: TRBV15
J gene: TRBJ2-1
CDR3 protein: ATSKPSGSRYNEQF

V gene: TRBV7-2
J gene: TRBJ1-5
CDR3 protein: ASSPTTGGPQPQH

V gene: TRBV14
J gene: TRBJ1-1
CDR3 protein: ASSPYVTIVAF

V gene: TRBV19
J gene: TRBJ1-1
CDR3 protein: ASLDRDGTEAF

V gene: TRBV2
J gene: TRBJ2-1
CDR3 protein: ASSVAGGGGEQF

V gene: TRBV3-1/TRBV3-2
J gene: TRBJ1-1
CDR3 protein: ASSQAAGPMNTEAF

V gene: TRBV4-2
J gene: TRBJ2-1
CDR3 protein: ASSQGSAGGINEQF

V gene: TRBV18
J gene: TRBJ1-5
CDR3 protein: ASSPTYRDSSNQPQH

V gene: TRBV3-1/TRBV3-2
J gene: TRBJ2-7
CDR3 protein: ASSPRGLAVSYEQY

V gene: TRBV11-2
J gene: TRBJ1-4
CDR3 protein: ASSRDRSNEKLF

V gene: TRBV7-3
J gene: TRBJ2-5
CDR3 protein: ASSLHYLTSGRYQETQY

V gene: TRBV19
J gene: TRBJ2-7
CDR3 protein: ASSITGGYEQY